This is a list of T cell receptor beta chains from one sample in a study of T cells in Graves' hyperthyroidism and ophthalmopathy. TCRdb passed the multiplex PCR reads through MiXCR, listing each CDR3 protein once. The data contain around 450,000 distinct CDR3 sequences, 15% to 18% of them singletons. The sequenced sample was blood. These receptors all stem from a woman under 30 with Graves' hyperthyroidism. Both conserved end residues are part of each CDR3. Each record gives: CDR3 protein, CDR3 DNA, D gene, clone size, J gene, CDR3 length, V gene. D genes are given only for firm matches. Rows may omit the clone size; those that give it use once, few, many or a size class.

CDR3: CSVGWNNQPQHF; DNA: TGCAGCGTAGGGTGGAACAATCAGCCCCAGCATTTT; D: .; size: few; J: TRBJ1-5; length: 12; V: TRBV29-1
CDR3: CASSLVRTGQETQYF; DNA: TGTGCCAGCAGTTTAGTCAGGACGGGACAAGAGACCCAGTACTTC; D: .; size: many; J: TRBJ2-5; length: 15; V: TRBV6-2/TRBV6-3
CDR3: CASSIRRDHYGAYEQYF; DNA: TGTGCCAGTAGTATACGCAGGGATCATTACGGAGCCTACGAGCAGTACTTC; D: .; size: .; J: TRBJ2-7; length: 17; V: TRBV19
CDR3: CASSPAGVTGELFF; DNA: TGCGCCAGCAGCCCAGCGGGAGTCACCGGGGAGCTGTTTTTT; D: TRBD2; size: many; J: TRBJ2-2; length: 14; V: TRBV5-1
CDR3: CASSYSGQGVDTQYF; DNA: TGTGCCAGCAGTTACTCGGGACAGGGGGTCGATACGCAGTATTTT; D: TRBD1; size: .; J: TRBJ2-3; length: 15; V: TRBV28
CDR3: CSARYSPLMNTEAFF; DNA: TGCAGTGCTAGATATTCTCCGCTGATGAACACTGAAGCTTTCTTT; D: .; size: many; J: TRBJ1-1; length: 15; V: TRBV20-1
CDR3: CASSDSRQSNTGELFF; DNA: TGCGCCAGCAGTGATAGTCGGCAATCGAACACCGGGGAGCTGTTTTTT; D: .; size: .; J: TRBJ2-2; length: 16; V: TRBV10-1
CDR3: CASSPGQANNEQFF; DNA: TGCGCCAGCAGCCCGGGACAGGCGAACAATGAGCAGTTCTTC; D: TRBD1; size: few; J: TRBJ2-1; length: 14; V: TRBV5-1
CDR3: CASSFLGTGLNEQFF; DNA: TGTGCCAGCAGCTTCCTAGGGACAGGGCTGAATGAGCAGTTCTTC; D: TRBD1; size: .; J: TRBJ2-1; length: 15; V: TRBV7-8
CDR3: CASSPMSRDMEPQHF; DNA: TGTGCCAGCTCACCGATGAGTCGAGATATGGAGCCCCAGCATTTT; D: .; size: many; J: TRBJ1-5; length: 15; V: TRBV18
CDR3: CASSLRLAGGPRETQYF; DNA: TGTGCCAGCAGCCTCCGACTAGCGGGAGGGCCCAGGGAGACCCAGTACTTC; D: TRBD2; size: few; J: TRBJ2-5; length: 17; V: TRBV11-3
CDR3: CASSLQGGADTQYF; DNA: TGTGCCAGCTCGCTTCAGGGTGGGGCAGATACGCAGTATTTT; D: .; size: many; J: TRBJ2-3; length: 14; V: TRBV18
CDR3: CASSPTTSNEQFF; DNA: TGTGCCAGCTCACCGACTACTTCCAATGAGCAGTTCTTC; D: .; size: .; J: TRBJ2-1; length: 13; V: TRBV18
CDR3: CASSENQRGYTF; DNA: TGTGCCAGCAGTGAAAACCAGAGGGGCTACACCTTC; D: .; size: many; J: TRBJ1-2; length: 12; V: TRBV2
CDR3: CASSRESISKEKLFF; DNA: TGCGCCAGCAGCAGGGAGTCTATATCCAAGGAAAAACTGTTTTTT; D: .; size: .; J: TRBJ1-4; length: 15; V: TRBV5-1
CDR3: CASSPLVGGEQYF; DNA: TGTGCCAGCAGCCCGTTGGTGGGGGGCGAGCAGTACTTC; D: .; size: many; J: TRBJ2-7; length: 13; V: TRBV14
CDR3: CSARDPGTGGGGELFF; DNA: TGCAGTGCTAGAGACCCAGGGACAGGGGGCGGCGGGGAGCTGTTTTTT; D: TRBD1; size: .; J: TRBJ2-2; length: 16; V: TRBV20-1
CDR3: CASSPPARAGELLF; DNA: TGTGCCAGCTCACCACCGGCGAGGGCCGGGGAGCTGCTTTTT; D: .; size: .; J: TRBJ2-2; length: 14; V: TRBV18